Listed here are 18 T cell receptor beta chains from one sample, sequenced in a study of T cell repertoires in cytomegalovirus infection (dated by TCRdb to the late 2010s). The sequencer listed for this sample is Illumina HiSeq 1500. The public reads were run again by TCRdb, first through fastp at Q25 and then through MiXCR, and only productive beta chains were kept. Identical CDR3 proteins give one entry, which carries the most common genes and DNA. This sample is represented by about 260,000 distinct CDR3 sequences; around 15% of them were singletons. Around 8.1% of the sample lies in the top ten. Material for sequencing was PBMCs. Every receptor here comes from a human donor in good health (CMV status not recorded). Some clones in this sample may be carry-over from other donors' samples.

J is TRBJ1-2 and V is TRBV2; tentatively, D is TRBD1 (6 bases). From germline, CDR1 is SNHLY and CDR2 FYNNEI. V shed 6 bases and J shed 7 bases, with 12 bases lying between them. The CDR3 covers 12 residues. The DNA for the CDR3 is TGTGCCAGCAGCCTCACAGGGTTTGGCTACACCTTC. Translating gives CASSLTGFGYTF. Together with reference TRBV2 and TRBJ1-2, the CDR3 gives the full variable domain: EPEVTQTPSHQVTQMGQEVILRCVPISNHLYFYWYRQILGQKVEFLVSFYNNEISEKSEIFDDQFSVERPDGSNFTLKIRSTKLEDSAMYFCASSLTGFGYTFGSGTRLTVV.

This clonotype was recorded at least ten times. The J gene is TRBJ2-7, the V gene TRBV5-4; 10 nucleotides line up with TRBD1. After removal of 4 bases from V and 3 bases from J, the junction contained 4 bases not matched to a gene. Germline-derived CDR1 and CDR2 are SGHNT and YYREEE (reference sequence). The CDR3 is made up of 14 amino acids. This CDR3 reads CASSRGQGSYEQYF. DNA of the CDR3: TGTGCCAGCAGCAGGGGACAGGGGAGCTACGAGCAGTACTTC.

The CDR3 loop is CASSLVAGGEAFF. CDR3 in DNA: TGTGCCAGCAGCTTGGTCGCCGGGGGCGAAGCTTTCTTT. The gene calls are TRBV5-4 and TRBJ1-1; D is possibly TRBD1 (6 bases). Trimming stripped 0 bases from V and 8 bases from J, with 11 bases between. Germline V gives CDR1 SGHNT, CDR2 YYREEE (reference sequence). CDR3 size: 13 residues. Variable domain in full (rest from reference TRBV5-4 and TRBJ1-1): ETGVTQSPTHLIKTRGQQVTLRCSSQSGHNTVSWYQQALGQGPQFIFQYYREEENGRGNFPPRFSGLQFPNYSSELNVNALELDDSALYLCASSLVAGGEAFFGQGTRLTVV.

The table lists this clonotype with many counts. The chain is built from TRBV7-6 and TRBJ1-4, with D perhaps TRBD1 (6 bases). The V gene's germline CDR1 is SGHVS and CDR2 FNYEAQ. The V and J ends lost 5 bases and 5 bases respectively, with 15 bases between them. The CDR3 extends over 15 amino acids. CDR3 sequence: CASSRFGDKNEKLFF. CDR3 in DNA: TGTGCCAGCAGCCGGTTTGGGGACAAAAATGAAAAACTGTTTTTT.

V is TRBV7-9 and J is TRBJ2-7; 7 bases match TRBD1. Germline V gene sequence: CDR1 SEHNR, CDR2 FQNEAQ (reference sequence). The CDR3 is 13 residues long. Unmatched junction bases numbered 4, after V lost 5 bases and J lost 3 bases. CDR3 sequence: CASSPQGDYEQYF. Written as DNA, the CDR3 is TGTGCCAGCAGCCCCCAGGGGGACTACGAGCAGTACTTC.

This clonotype appeared a few times. CDR3 in amino acids: CASSYSPTETQYF. The CDR3 nucleotides read TGTGCCAGCAGTTACTCGCCCACGGAGACCCAGTACTTC. V is TRBV6-6 and J is TRBJ2-5; the D is unclear. Germline assignment: CDR1 MNHNY and CDR2 SVGAGI (reference sequence). The CDR3 loop spans 13 amino acids. Deletions cut 0 bases from V and 5 bases from J, with 7 bases between.

This clonotype has more than one count but fewer than ten. The rearrangement links TRBV28 to TRBJ2-7; 8 bases are shared with TRBD1. The CDR3 spans 15 residues. CDR1 and CDR2 from the germline V gene are MDHEN and SYDVKM. V was clipped by 3 bases and J by 1 base; unmatched bases: 5. The CDR3 sequence: CASSFVQGASYEQYF. CDR3 in DNA: TGTGCCAGCAGTTTTGTTCAGGGGGCATCCTACGAGCAGTACTTC.

In its sample, this clonotype was seen a few times. The rearrangement links TRBV28 to TRBJ2-3; 9 bases line up with TRBD1. Germline loops: CDR1 MDHEN, CDR2 SYDVKM. The trim removed 8 bases at V and 8 bases at J, leaving 14 bases unmatched. The CDR3 runs 15 residues. The CDR3 here is CASGGGTGFSGTQYF. Here the CDR3 DNA reads TGTGCCAGCGGGGGGGGGACAGGGTTTTCCGGTACGCAGTATTTT.

This clonotype turned up a few times. This chain uses TRBV20-1 with TRBJ2-7; 7 bases agree with TRBD1. CDR1 and CDR2 from the germline V gene are DFQATT and SNEGSKA (reference sequence). The V gene end was trimmed by 1 base and the J gene end by 1 base; junction bases not matched to a gene: 7. This CDR3 contains 15 residues. DNA of the CDR3: TGCAGTGCTAGAGCTCCCGACAGGGCATCCTACGAGCAGTACTTC. Its protein is CSARAPDRASYEQYF.

This clonotype was counted many times. This chain joins TRBV4-1 and TRBJ2-1, with D perhaps matching TRBD1 or TRBD2 (6 bases each). V lost 5 bases, J lost 10 bases, and 15 bases lay in between. Germline CDR1 is MGHRA and CDR2 is YSYEKL. This CDR3 spans 13 amino acids. The DNA for the CDR3 is TGCGCCAGCAGCGAACCAGGGGAGGAAGAGCAGTTCTTC. It codes for CASSEPGEEEQFF.

V and J are TRBV19 and TRBJ2-7; the match to TRBD1 covers 8 bases. Germline trimming cut 6 bases from V and 0 bases from J; bases unmatched to any gene: 7. This CDR3 comprises 15 residues. Germline values: CDR1 LNHDA, CDR2 SQIVND (reference sequence). The CDR3 nucleotides are TGTGCCAGTAGAGCGACAGGGGACTTCTCCTACGAGCAGTACTTC. This encodes CASRATGDFSYEQYF.

This clonotype was seen repeatedly, ten times or more. The chain recombines TRBV7-9 with TRBJ1-5; D remains ambiguous. This CDR3 contains 14 residues. Per the germline V gene, CDR1 is SEHNR and CDR2 is FQNEAQ (reference sequence). V was clipped by 0 bases and J by 4 bases, with 7 bases between them. The CDR3 nucleotides read TGTGCCAGCAGCTTAGCAGGTCAGAATCAGCCCCAGCATTTT. Protein sequence: CASSLAGQNQPQHF.

The chain joins TRBV15 to TRBJ2-7, with D perhaps TRBD1 or TRBD2 (5 bases each). The CDR3 is 14 residues long. V was clipped by 2 bases and J by 6 bases, with 14 bases between them. Germline V lookup: CDR1 LNHNV, CDR2 YYDKDF (reference sequence). The DNA of the CDR3 is TGTGCCACCAGCAGATCGGGGCTAGCAGGCGAGCAGTACTTC. Encoded protein: CATSRSGLAGEQYF.

The table lists this clonotype with a few counts. The rearrangement links TRBV7-9 to TRBJ2-1; D gene uncertain. Looked up from germline, CDR1 is SEHNR and CDR2 is FQNEAQ (reference sequence). This CDR3 spans 16 amino acids. The ends were cut back, 2 bases at V and 0 bases at J, with 11 bases in the middle. This CDR3 is CASSLNSLSSYNEQFF. DNA for the CDR3: TGTGCCAGCAGCTTAAACAGTCTGAGCTCCTACAATGAGCAGTTCTTC.

This clonotype was observed a few times. The chain recombines TRBV6-2 or TRBV6-3 with TRBJ2-2; the D is unclear. From germline, CDR1 is MNHEY and CDR2 SVGEGT. This CDR3 is built from 13 residues. V lost 2 bases, J lost 8 bases, and 9 bases lay in between. CDR3 in amino acids: CASSYKFRGELFF. CDR3 nucleotides: TGTGCCAGCAGTTACAAGTTTCGTGGGGAGCTGTTTTTT.

The CDR3 spells CATSDLRAFRQFF. CDR3 bases: TGTGCCACCAGTGATTTGCGAGCTTTCAGACAGTTCTTC. J is TRBJ2-1 and V is TRBV24-1; no clear D gene. The germline CDR1 and CDR2 sequences are KGHDR and SFDVKD. With 0 bases removed from V and 13 bases from J, the gap between germline ends came to 12 bases. The CDR3 spans 13 residues.

The chain is built from TRBV20-1 and TRBJ2-1; 7 bases agree with TRBD2. Germline V gives CDR1 DFQATT, CDR2 SNEGSKA (reference sequence). The length of the CDR3 is 16 residues. Germline trimming cut 2 bases from V and 7 bases from J; bases unmatched to any gene: 14. CDR3 amino acids: CSARNLERAGVNEQFF. The CDR3 nucleotides are TGCAGTGCTAGAAACCTAGAGAGGGCGGGAGTTAATGAGCAGTTCTTC.

In this sample, this clonotype turned up many times. V usage is TRBV7-3 and J usage is TRBJ2-1, with 11 bases that match TRBD2. The junction had 8 bases not matched to a gene; V was cut back by 4 bases and J by 9 bases. There are 15 residues in the CDR3. Germline assignment: CDR1 SGHTA and CDR2 FQGTGA. DNA for the CDR3: TGTGCCAGCAGCTCAGCGACTAGCGGGATAGGTGAGCAGTTCTTC. Translating gives CASSSATSGIGEQFF. The complete variable domain, with remaining parts taken from reference TRBV7-3 and TRBJ2-1, reads GAGVSQTPSNKVTEKGKYVELRCDPISGHTALYWYRQSLGQGPEFLIYFQGTGAADDSGLPNDRFFAVRPEGSVSTLKIQRTERGDSAVYLCASSSATSGIGEQFFGPGTRLTVL.